This T cell receptor beta chain derives from a study of T cell responses to AZD1222 COVID-19 vaccine (dated by TCRdb to the early 2020s). With regard to the full study: A total of about 230 trial participants underwent TCR sequencing, of whom some 210 received two doses of AZD1222 and about 25 received two doses of the MenACWY control vaccine. Trial participants were enrolled by age into subgroups of 18-55, 56-69 and 70-plus years, and 148, 28 and 57 TCR-sequenced participants, respectively, were included in these subgroups.

Summary of the overall study and its limitations: Spike-specific TCR breadth and depth rose significantly after two AZD1222 doses compared with day 0 and with MenACWY recipients. The 56-69-year group was small, and its depth increase did not reach significance, likely because of low power. Participants were mostly white British, with more females than males. The authors suggested clonal diversity may have been underestimated. Conclusions about previously exposed vaccinees are limited, since just five or six AZD1222 recipients were seropositive for SARS-CoV-2 at baseline. CD4 TCRs associated with the vaccine covered the entire spike protein, and the dominant responses were in regions 160-218 and 743-854. Reportedly, almost half of the unique spike-specific TCRs recognized epitopes lying outside the regions that are mutated in the B.1.351 and B.1.1.7 variants. Because no day 14 peak-response samples were available, the repertoires could be characterized only after the peak T cell response.

The meaning of the sample's time point label: about 28 days (+/-7) after the second vaccine dose. In the paper's terms, the treatment or condition label means: meningococcal conjugate vaccine given as trial control. Samples from vaccinated people were obtained from the UK trials COV001 and COV002, which included a single-blind randomized controlled phase 2/3 trial of AZD1222 (ChAdOx1 nCoV-19) in healthy adults. For TCRbeta chain sequencing, PBMC samples were collected from trial participants at day 0 and at day 28 after the second dose. The CDR3 regions of human TCRbeta chains were analyzed by immunosequencing. The authors processed their data as follows. TCRs in the repertoires were matched against a reference library of SARS-CoV-2-specific TCRs that had been generated with the MIRA antigen-specificity platform. Breadth was defined as the fraction of unique TCRs that were SARS-CoV-2-associated, and depth was defined as the fraction of total T cells that were SARS-CoV-2-associated. Using the MIRA data, each spike-specific TCR was mapped to the spike region that the TCR reacts to and placed in a CD4 or CD8 class. Log10-transformed breadth and depth values were compared by one-way ANOVA with Sidak's multiple comparisons tests. Sourced from immuneACCESS, this table was stored by TCRdb with only in-frame sequences that have V and J called. A share of the clones is absent; for the studies checked, an unresolved V gene accounts for under half, and the remainder has no known explanation. D and trimming come from the DNA, and the V and J calls and clone size come from that table. In this sample the table shows 75,000 to 95,000 clones, 88% of which occur a single time. 9% to 10% of the sample belongs to the ten largest clones.

The CDR3 goes from the cysteine to the phenylalanine over 14 residues. Solely the CDR3 DNA is kept, with 42 bases framed from the first base. Per the germline V gene (reference sequence), LGHDT is the CDR1 and YNNKEL is the CDR2. V is reduced by 3 bases and J by 7 bases, leaving a spacing of 15 bases between them. A note on this clone: This clone's antigen is unknown. No base quality values were provided; no much bigger clone lies one nucleotide off.

The material was peripheral blood, obtained 28 days after the second dose of the MenACWY control vaccine. This clonotype was sampled from an adult who received the MenACWY meningococcal vaccine as a control. The chain is encoded by TRBV3-1 (or the pseudogene TRBV3-2) joined to TRBJ1-2; possibly the D gene is TRBD1, per 5 matching bases. The nucleotides read TGTGCCAGCAGCCAGACTCAGGGTCGGGGTGGCTACACCTTC. This gives the protein CASSQTQGRGGYTF.